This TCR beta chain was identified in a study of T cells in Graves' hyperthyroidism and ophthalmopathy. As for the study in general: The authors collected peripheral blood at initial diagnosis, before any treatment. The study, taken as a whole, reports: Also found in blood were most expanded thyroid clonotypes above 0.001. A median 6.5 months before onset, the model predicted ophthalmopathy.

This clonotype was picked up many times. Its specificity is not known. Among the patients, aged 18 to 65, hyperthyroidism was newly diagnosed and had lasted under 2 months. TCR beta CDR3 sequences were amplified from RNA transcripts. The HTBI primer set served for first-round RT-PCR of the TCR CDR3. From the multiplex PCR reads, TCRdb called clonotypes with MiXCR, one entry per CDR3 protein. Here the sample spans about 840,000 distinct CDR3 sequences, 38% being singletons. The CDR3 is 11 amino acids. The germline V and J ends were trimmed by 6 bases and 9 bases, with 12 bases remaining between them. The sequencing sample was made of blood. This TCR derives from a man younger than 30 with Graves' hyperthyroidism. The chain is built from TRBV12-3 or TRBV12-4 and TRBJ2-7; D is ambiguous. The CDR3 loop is CASSFTRRQYF. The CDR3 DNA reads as TGTGCCAGCAGCTTCACAAGGAGGCAGTACTTC.